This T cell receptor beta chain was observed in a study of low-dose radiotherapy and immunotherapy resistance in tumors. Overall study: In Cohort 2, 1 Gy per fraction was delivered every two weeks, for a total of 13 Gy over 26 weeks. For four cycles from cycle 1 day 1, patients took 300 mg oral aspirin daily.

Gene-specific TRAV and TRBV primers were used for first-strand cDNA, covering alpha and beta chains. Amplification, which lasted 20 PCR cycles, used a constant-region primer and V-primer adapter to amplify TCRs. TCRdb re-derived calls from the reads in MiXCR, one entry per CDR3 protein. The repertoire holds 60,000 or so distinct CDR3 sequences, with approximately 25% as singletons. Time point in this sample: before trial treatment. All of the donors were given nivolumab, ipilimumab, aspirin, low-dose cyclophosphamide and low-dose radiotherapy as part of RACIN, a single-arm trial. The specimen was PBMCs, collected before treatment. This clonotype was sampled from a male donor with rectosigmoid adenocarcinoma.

DNA of the CDR3: TGTGCCAGCAGTTCCCTAGGACAGGCCGAGAATCAGCCCCAGCATTTT. Amino acid sequence: CASSSLGQAENQPQHF. This rearrangement joins TRBV6-1 to TRBJ1-5; TRBD1 aligns across 7 bases. Germline V gene lookup returns CDR1 MNHNS and CDR2 SASEGT. The CDR3 covers 16 residues. V lost 5 bases, J lost 4 bases, and 11 bases stayed unmatched.